This TCR beta chain was captured by sequencing in a study of blood T cells in healthy people across ages. This CDR3 region has 13 residues. V lost 2 bases and J 11 bases, leaving 10 bases between the germline ends. With regard to this clonotype: Its matching antigen is unknown.

Overall study findings and caveats: Roughly linear age-related decline in beta diversity appeared, significant by age around 40.

Total RNA amounts of at least 5.5 micrograms were extracted per sample. With a J-beta primer mix and a sample-barcoded 5' primer, a second PCR ran about 7 to 12 cycles. TCRdb independently ran MiXCR on the 5' RACE reads; one entry per CDR3 protein. Of over 600,000 distinct CDR3 sequences in the sample, roughly 56% were seen once. The sequence was obtained from a man aged 35 to 55 in good health. The specimen was blood. The chain is built from TRBV12-3 or TRBV12-4 and TRBJ1-6, with D tentatively TRBD1 (5 bases). The CDR3 is CASSLWGEPPLHF. CDR3 sequence (DNA): TGTGCCAGCAGTTTATGGGGGGAACCACCCCTCCACTTT.